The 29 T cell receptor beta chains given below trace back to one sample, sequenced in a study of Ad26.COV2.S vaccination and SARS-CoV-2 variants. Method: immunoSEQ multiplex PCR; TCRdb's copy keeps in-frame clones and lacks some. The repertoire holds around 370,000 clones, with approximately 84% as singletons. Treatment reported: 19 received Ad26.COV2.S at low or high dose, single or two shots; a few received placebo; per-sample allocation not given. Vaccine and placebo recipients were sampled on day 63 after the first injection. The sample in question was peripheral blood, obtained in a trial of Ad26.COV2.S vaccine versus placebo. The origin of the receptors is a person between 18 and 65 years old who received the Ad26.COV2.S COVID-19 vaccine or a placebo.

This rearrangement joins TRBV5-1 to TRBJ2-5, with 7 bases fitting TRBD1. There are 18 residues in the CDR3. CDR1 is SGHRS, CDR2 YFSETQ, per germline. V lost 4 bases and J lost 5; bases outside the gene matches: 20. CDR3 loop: CASSEFGLGTGAGETQYF. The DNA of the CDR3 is TGCGCCAGCAGCGAATTCGGTTTGGGAACAGGGGCAGGGGAGACCCAGTACTTC.

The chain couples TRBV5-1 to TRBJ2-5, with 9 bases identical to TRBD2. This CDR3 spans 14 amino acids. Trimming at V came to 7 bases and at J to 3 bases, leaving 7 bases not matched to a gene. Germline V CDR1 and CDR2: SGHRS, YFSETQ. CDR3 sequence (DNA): TGCGCCAGCGGGGGATTAGCGGGAGAAGAGACCCAGTACTTC. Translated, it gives CASGGLAGEETQYF. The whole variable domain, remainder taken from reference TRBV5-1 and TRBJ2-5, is KAGVTQTPRYLIKTRGQQVTLSCSPISGHRSVSWYQQTPGQGLQFLFEYFSETQRNKGNFPGRFSGRQFSNSRSEMNVSTLELGDSALYLCASGGLAGEETQYFGPGTRLLVL.

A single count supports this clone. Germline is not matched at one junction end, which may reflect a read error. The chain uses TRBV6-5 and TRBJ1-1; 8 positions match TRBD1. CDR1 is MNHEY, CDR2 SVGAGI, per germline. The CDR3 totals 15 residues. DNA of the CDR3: TGTGCCAGCAGTTACTGGACAGGGCAACACACAGAAGCTTTCTTT. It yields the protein CASSYWTGQHTEAFF.

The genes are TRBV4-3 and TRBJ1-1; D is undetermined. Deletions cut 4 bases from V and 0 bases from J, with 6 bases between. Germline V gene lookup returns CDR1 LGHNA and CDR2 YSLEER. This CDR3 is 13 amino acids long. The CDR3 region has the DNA TGCGCCAGCAGCCGAGATCTGAACACTGAAGCTTTCTTT. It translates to CASSRDLNTEAFF.

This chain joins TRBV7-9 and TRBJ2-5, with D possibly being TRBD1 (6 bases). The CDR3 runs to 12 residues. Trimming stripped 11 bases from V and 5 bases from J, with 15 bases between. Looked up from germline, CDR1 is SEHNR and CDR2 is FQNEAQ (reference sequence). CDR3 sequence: CAEGAGVETQYF. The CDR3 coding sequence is TGTGCCGAGGGCGCAGGGGTGGAGACCCAGTACTTC.

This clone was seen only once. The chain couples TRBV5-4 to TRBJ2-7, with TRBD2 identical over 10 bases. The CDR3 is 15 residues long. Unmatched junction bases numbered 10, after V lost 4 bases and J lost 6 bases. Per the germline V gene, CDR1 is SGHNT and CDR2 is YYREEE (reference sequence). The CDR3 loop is CASSTFLAGVGEQYF. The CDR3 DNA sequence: TGTGCCAGCAGCACTTTTCTAGCGGGAGTAGGCGAGCAGTACTTC.

This CDR3 is CASSVTPGTNYGYTF. The CDR3 coding sequence is TGTGCCAGCAGCGTAACTCCCGGGACTAACTATGGCTACACCTTC. The chain carries TRBV9 and TRBJ1-2, with D uncertain. The CDR3 contains 15 residues. Trimming took off 1 base at V and 0 bases at J, with 10 bases between the two ends. Germline V gene sequence: CDR1 SGDLS, CDR2 YYNGEE.

Here the CDR3 reads CASSSGTSGFNEQFF. The CDR3 DNA reads TGTGCCAGCAGCTCCGGGACTAGCGGATTCAATGAGCAGTTCTTC. The chain has TRBV5-4 and TRBJ2-1, with TRBD2 identical over 11 bases. The CDR3 has 15 residues. V trimming: 3 bases; J trimming: 6 bases; junction bases outside the gene matches: 5. Germline V gene lookup returns CDR1 SGHNT and CDR2 YYREEE (reference sequence).

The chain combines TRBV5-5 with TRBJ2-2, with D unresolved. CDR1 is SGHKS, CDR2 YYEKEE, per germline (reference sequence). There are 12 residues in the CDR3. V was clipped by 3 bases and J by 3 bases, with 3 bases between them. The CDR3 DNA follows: TGTGCCAGCAGCTCGTACACCGGGGAGCTGTTTTTT. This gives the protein CASSSYTGELFF. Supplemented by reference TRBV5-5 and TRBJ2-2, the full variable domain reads DAGVTQSPTHLIKTRGQQVTLRCSPISGHKSVSWYQQVLGQGPQFIFQYYEKEERGRGNFPDRFSARQFPNYSSELNVNALLLGDSALYLCASSSYTGELFFGEGSRLTVL.

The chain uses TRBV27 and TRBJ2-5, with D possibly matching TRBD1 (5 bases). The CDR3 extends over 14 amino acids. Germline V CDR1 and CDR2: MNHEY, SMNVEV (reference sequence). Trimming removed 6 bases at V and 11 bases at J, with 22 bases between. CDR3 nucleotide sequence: TGTGCCAGCAGGGTTCAGGCGGTCCAGAGGACACAGTACTTC. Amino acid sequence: CASRVQAVQRTQYF.

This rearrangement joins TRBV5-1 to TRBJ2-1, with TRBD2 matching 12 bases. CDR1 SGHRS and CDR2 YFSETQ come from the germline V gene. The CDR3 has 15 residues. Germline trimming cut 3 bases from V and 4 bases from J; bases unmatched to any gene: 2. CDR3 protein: CASSSTSGSYNEQFF. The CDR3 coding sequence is TGCGCCAGCAGCTCGACTAGCGGGAGTTACAATGAGCAGTTCTTC.

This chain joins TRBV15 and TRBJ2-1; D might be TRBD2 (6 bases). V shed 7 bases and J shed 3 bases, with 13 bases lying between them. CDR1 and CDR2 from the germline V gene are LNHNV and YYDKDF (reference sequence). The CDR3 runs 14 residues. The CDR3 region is CATNGGYHYNEQFF. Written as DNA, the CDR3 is TGTGCCACCAACGGGGGTTACCACTACAATGAGCAGTTCTTC.

CDR3 sequence reads: CASSVEGQGRTEAFF. CDR3 DNA sequence: TGTGCCAGCAGCGTAGAGGGACAGGGACGCACTGAAGCTTTCTTT. The gene calls are TRBV9 and TRBJ1-1; 9 bases fit TRBD1. CDR1 and CDR2 from the germline V gene are SGDLS and YYNGEE. The CDR3 has 15 amino acids. V trimming: 0 bases; J trimming: 4 bases; junction bases outside the gene matches: 4.

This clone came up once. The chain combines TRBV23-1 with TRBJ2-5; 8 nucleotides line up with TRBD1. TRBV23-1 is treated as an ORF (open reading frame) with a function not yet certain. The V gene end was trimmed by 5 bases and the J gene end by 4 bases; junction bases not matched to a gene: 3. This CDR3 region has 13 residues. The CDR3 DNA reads TGCGCCAGCAGTAGACAGGGGTCAGAGACCCAGTACTTC. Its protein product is CASSRQGSETQYF.

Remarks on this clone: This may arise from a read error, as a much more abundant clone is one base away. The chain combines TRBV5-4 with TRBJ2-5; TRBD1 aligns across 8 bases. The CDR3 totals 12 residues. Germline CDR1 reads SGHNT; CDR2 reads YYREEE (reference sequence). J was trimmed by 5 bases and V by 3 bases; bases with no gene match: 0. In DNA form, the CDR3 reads TGTGCCAGCAGCTACAGGGGGGAGACCCAGTACTTC. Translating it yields CASSYRGETQYF.

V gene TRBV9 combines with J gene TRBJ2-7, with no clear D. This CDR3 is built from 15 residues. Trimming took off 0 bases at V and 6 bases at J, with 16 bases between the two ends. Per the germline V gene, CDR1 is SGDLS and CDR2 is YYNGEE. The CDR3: CASSVGPVGPLEQYF. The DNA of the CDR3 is TGTGCCAGCAGCGTAGGCCCCGTTGGTCCCCTCGAGCAGTACTTC.

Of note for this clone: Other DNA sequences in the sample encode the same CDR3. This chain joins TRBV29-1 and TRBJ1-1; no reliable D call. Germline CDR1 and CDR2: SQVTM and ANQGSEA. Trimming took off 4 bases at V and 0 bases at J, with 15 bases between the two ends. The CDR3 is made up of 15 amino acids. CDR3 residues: CSVAPGWGMNTEAFF. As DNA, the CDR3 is TGCAGCGTTGCGCCGGGATGGGGTATGAACACTGAAGCTTTCTTT.

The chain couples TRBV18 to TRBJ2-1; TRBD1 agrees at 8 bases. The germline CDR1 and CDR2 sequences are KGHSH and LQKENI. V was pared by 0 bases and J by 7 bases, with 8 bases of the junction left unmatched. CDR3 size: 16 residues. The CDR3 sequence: CASSPPVRQGSNEQFF. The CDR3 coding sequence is TGTGCCAGCTCACCACCGGTCAGACAGGGGAGTAATGAGCAGTTCTTC.

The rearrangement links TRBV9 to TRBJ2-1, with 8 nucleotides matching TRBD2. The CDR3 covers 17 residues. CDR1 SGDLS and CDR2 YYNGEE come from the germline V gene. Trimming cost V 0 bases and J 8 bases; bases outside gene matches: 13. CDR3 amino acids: CASSVDPGGSGSYEQFF. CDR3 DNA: TGTGCCAGCAGCGTAGATCCCGGGGGGAGCGGGAGTTATGAGCAGTTCTTC. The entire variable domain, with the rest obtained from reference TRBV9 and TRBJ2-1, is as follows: DSGVTQTPKHLITATGQRVTLRCSPRSGDLSVYWYQQSLDQGLQFLIQYYNGEERAKGNILERFSAQQFPDLHSELNLSSLELGDSALYFCASSVDPGGSGSYEQFFGPGTRLTVL.

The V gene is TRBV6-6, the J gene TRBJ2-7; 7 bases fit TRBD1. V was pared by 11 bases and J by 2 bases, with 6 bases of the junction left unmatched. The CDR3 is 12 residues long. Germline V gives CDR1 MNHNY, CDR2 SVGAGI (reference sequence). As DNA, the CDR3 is TGTGCCTCCCAGGGGGTGGCCTACGAGCAGTACTTC. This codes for CASQGVAYEQYF.

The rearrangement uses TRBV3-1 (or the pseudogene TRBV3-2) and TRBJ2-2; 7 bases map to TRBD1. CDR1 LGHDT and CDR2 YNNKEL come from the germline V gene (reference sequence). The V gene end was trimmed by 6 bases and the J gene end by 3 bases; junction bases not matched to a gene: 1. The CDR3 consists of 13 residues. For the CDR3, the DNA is TGTGCCAGCAGACAGGGGCACACCGGGGAGCTGTTTTTT. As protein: CASRQGHTGELFF.

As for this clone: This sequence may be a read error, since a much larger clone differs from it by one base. This CDR3 is CASSPSSYNSPLHF. CDR3 in DNA: TGTGCCAGCAGCCCGAGCTCCTATAATTCACCCCTCCACTTT. V and J are TRBV7-2 and TRBJ1-6, with D unresolved. The V gene lost 5 bases and the J gene lost 0 bases, with 5 bases spanning the gap. The germline gives CDR1 SGHTA, CDR2 FQGNSA. This CDR3 contains 14 residues.

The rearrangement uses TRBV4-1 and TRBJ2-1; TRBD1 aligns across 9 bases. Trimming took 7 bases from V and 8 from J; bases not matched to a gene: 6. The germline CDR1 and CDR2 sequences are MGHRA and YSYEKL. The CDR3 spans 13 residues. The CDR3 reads CASTRQGVHEQFF. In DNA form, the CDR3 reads TGCGCCAGCACTAGACAGGGGGTACATGAGCAGTTCTTC.

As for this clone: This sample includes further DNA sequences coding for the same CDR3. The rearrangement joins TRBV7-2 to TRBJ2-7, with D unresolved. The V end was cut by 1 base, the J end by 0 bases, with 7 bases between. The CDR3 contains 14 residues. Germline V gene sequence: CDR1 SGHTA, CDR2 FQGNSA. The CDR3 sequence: CASSLVTFSYEQYF. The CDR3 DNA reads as TGTGCCAGCAGCTTAGTTACATTCTCCTACGAGCAGTACTTC.

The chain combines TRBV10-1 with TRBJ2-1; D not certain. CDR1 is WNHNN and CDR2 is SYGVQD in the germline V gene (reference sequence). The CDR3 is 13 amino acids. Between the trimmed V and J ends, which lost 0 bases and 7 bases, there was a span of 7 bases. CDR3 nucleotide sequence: TGCGCCAGCAGTGAGTCGAATCTTAATGAGCAGTTCTTC. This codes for CASSESNLNEQFF.

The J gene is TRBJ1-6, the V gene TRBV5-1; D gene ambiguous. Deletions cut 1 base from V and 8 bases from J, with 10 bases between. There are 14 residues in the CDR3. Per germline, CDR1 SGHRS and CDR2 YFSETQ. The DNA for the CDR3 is TGCGCCAGCAGCTTGAGTGAAGGAGATTCACCCCTCCACTTT. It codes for CASSLSEGDSPLHF.

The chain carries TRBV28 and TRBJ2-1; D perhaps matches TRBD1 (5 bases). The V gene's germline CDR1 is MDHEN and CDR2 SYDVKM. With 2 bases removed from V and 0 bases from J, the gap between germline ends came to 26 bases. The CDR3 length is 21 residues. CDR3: CASSLVRKDHRSRYSYNEQFF. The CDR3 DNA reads TGTGCCAGCAGTTTAGTCCGAAAAGACCACAGGTCGAGATACTCCTACAATGAGCAGTTCTTC.

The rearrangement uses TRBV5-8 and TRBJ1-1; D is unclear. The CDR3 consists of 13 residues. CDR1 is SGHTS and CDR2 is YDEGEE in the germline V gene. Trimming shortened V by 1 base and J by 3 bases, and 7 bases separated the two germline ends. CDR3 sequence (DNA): TGTGCCAGCAGCTTGTTGGAGGACACTGAAGCTTTCTTT. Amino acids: CASSLLEDTEAFF.

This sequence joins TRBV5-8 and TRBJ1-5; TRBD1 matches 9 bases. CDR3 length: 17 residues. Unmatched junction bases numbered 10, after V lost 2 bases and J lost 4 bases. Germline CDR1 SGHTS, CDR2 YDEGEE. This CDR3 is CASSLAGTGTLNQPQHF. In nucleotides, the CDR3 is TGTGCCAGCAGCTTAGCCGGGACAGGGACCCTAAATCAGCCCCAGCATTTT.